The following is a TCR beta chain sequence with its context. Its specificity is not known. This entry belongs to a study of cytomegalovirus exposure and HLA in healthy donors. Study-level findings and limits: A later analysis linked about 17,000 TCR beta sequences to HLA alleles at 0.05 false discovery rate. Beyond CMV serostatus, there was no information to go on about immune exposure. Using the classifier, cytomegalovirus status was reportedly diagnosed with high specificity and sensitivity.

The PCR employed 60 Vbeta primers together with 13 Jbeta primers. The method was immunoSEQ multiplex PCR; TCRdb's version includes in-frame clones alone and lacks a portion of them. The sample lists over 80,000 clones, over 75% occurring once. The CDR3 is 16 amino acids. With V trimmed by 5 bases and J by 2 bases, 10 bases remained unmatched. CDR1 SEHNR and CDR2 FQNEAQ come from the germline V gene (reference sequence). The TCR was taken from a man over 45 in good health and CMV-seronegative. The V call is TRBV7-9, the J call TRBJ2-7; 9 bases align to TRBD2. The sequenced sample was PBMCs. The CDR3 here is CASSGGGTSWTYEQYF. CDR3 DNA: TGTGCCAGCAGCGGGGGAGGGACTAGCTGGACCTACGAGCAGTACTTC.